This T cell receptor beta chain was recorded in a study of T cell responses to AZD1222 COVID-19 vaccine. Study background: Pooling covered second doses at about 4 or about 12 weeks. Study results and limitations: Most donors were white British and more were female, and clonal diversity was possibly underestimated. Only a handful of people who got AZD1222 tested seropositive at baseline. Scientists sampled the repertoires only once the peak T cell response had passed.

Sequencing was performed with immunoSEQ multiplex PCR; in TCRdb, only in-frame clones are kept and a portion is missing. There are about 120,000 clones in the sample; approximately 87% occur only once, and roughly 12% lies in the top ten. This clone came up a few times. What it recognizes is unknown. Sequencing was performed on peripheral blood, taken on day 0 of AZD1222 vaccination. The receptor was derived from an adult in good health.

The chain's CDR3 is CSASGTSLGSDTQYF. The CDR3 coding sequence is TGCAGTGCTAGTGGGACTAGTCTGGGGTCAGATACGCAGTATTTT. The chain links TRBV20-1 to TRBJ2-3; TRBD2 agrees at 8 bases. With V trimmed by 3 bases and J by 4 bases, 9 bases remained unmatched. CDR1 is DFQATT, CDR2 SNEGSKA, per germline (reference sequence). The CDR3 totals 15 residues.